These 23 T cell receptor beta chains were all obtained from the same sample, sequenced in a study of blood T cell repertoires in COVID-19. The assay was immunoSEQ multiplex PCR, and TCRdb's table has in-frame clones only and misses some. The repertoire holds roughly 300,000 clones, with about four fifths as singletons. Sequencing input: peripheral blood. Receptor source: a woman aged 45-59 years who had recovered from COVID-19.

The chain recombines TRBV4-3 with TRBJ2-7; perhaps TRBD2 as D (5 bases). In germline, CDR1 is LGHNA, CDR2 YSLEER. The CDR3 is 17 residues long. The V end lost 2 bases, the J end lost 2 bases, and 19 bases lay between the germline ends. The CDR3 sequence: CASSQTSSLDGTYEQYF. CDR3 in DNA: TGCGCCAGCAGCCAAACATCTAGCTTGGACGGAACCTACGAGCAGTACTTC.

This clone was found a few times. This rearrangement joins TRBV7-9 to TRBJ2-1; 7 nucleotides align to TRBD2. J was trimmed by 6 bases and V by 2 bases; bases with no gene match: 4. The CDR3 is 14 residues long. Germline V gives CDR1 SEHNR, CDR2 FQNEAQ (reference sequence). The DNA of the CDR3 is TGTGCCAGCAGCTTAAGCGGGACTACCAATGAGCAGTTCTTC. As protein: CASSLSGTTNEQFF.

The V call is TRBV6-4, the J call TRBJ2-1, with a tentative D call TRBD1 (5 bases). Germline CDR1 is MRHNA and CDR2 is SNTAGT. The CDR3 totals 13 residues. Deletions cut 5 bases from V and 3 bases from J, with 8 bases between. This chain's CDR3 is CASSLTDYNEQFF. The CDR3 bases are TGTGCCAGCAGTCTGACAGACTACAATGAGCAGTTCTTC.

The V and J genes are TRBV7-9 and TRBJ2-1; 8 positions match TRBD2. The V gene's germline CDR1 is SEHNR and CDR2 FQNEAQ (reference sequence). There are 15 residues in the CDR3. Trimming removed 2 bases from V and 8 bases from J; junction bases left unmatched: 8. DNA for the CDR3: TGTGCCAGCAGCTTACCGGGGGGGCGGTCCGATGAGCAGTTCTTC. Its translation is CASSLPGGRSDEQFF. The full variable domain, its missing parts supplied by reference TRBV7-9 and TRBJ2-1, is DTGVSQNPRHKITKRGQNVTFRCDPISEHNRLYWYRQTLGQGPEFLTYFQNEAQLEKSRLLSDRFSAERPKGSFSTLEIQRTEQGDSAMYLCASSLPGGRSDEQFFGPGTRLTVL.

The chain employs TRBV10-1 and TRBJ2-1; D might be TRBD1 (5 bases). Germline CDR1 is WNHNN and CDR2 is SYGVQD (reference sequence). V was cut by 5 bases and J by 8 bases, with 16 bases left in between. CDR3 length equals 14 residues. CDR3 sequence reads: CASSWQGDIDEQFF. The CDR3, as DNA: TGCGCCAGCAGTTGGCAAGGGGATATCGATGAGCAGTTCTTC.

The chain is built from TRBV7-9 and TRBJ2-7; 7 bases match TRBD2. The CDR3 contains 13 residues. Trimming cost V 3 bases and J 7 bases; bases outside gene matches: 6. The V gene's germline CDR1 is SEHNR and CDR2 FQNEAQ (reference sequence). DNA for the CDR3: TGTGCCAGCAGCTTGTCGGGGGGTAAGGAGCAGTACTTC. The encoded protein is CASSLSGGKEQYF.

J is TRBJ2-2 and V is TRBV7-2; 7 bases fit TRBD2. This CDR3 is 13 amino acids long. The V gene end was trimmed by 5 bases and the J gene end by 8 bases; junction bases not matched to a gene: 5. The germline CDR1 and CDR2 sequences are SGHTA and FQGNSA. The CDR3 sequence is CASSPRTSGELFF. The CDR3 DNA is TGTGCCAGCAGCCCCCGGACTAGTGGGGAGCTGTTTTTT.

This clone was seen once. V usage is TRBV27 and J usage is TRBJ2-7; tentatively, D is TRBD2 (7 bases). V was shortened by 1 base and J by 8 bases, with 12 bases between the two germline ends. Germline V CDR1 and CDR2: MNHEY, SMNVEV (reference sequence). The CDR3 spans 13 residues. As DNA, the CDR3 is TGTGCCAGCAGTTTATTTGGGGGGGCAAAGCAGTACTTC. It is translated as CASSLFGGAKQYF.

This rearrangement joins TRBV27 to TRBJ1-3; D gene unclear. Germline V gives CDR1 MNHEY, CDR2 SMNVEV (reference sequence). The V end was cut by 2 bases, the J end by 0 bases, with 5 bases between. CDR3 length equals 14 residues. The CDR3 sequence: CASSLVASGNTIYF. The CDR3 nucleotides read TGTGCCAGCAGTTTAGTGGCCTCTGGAAACACCATATATTTT.

The chain carries TRBV5-4 and TRBJ2-6; maybe TRBD2 (6 bases). The CDR3 loop spans 17 amino acids. With 2 bases removed from V and 0 bases from J, the gap between germline ends came to 12 bases. CDR1 is SGHNT, CDR2 YYREEE, per germline (reference sequence). For the CDR3, the DNA is TGTGCCAGCAGCTTTCGGAGGGTCCGCTCTGGGGCCAACGTCCTGACTTTC. The encoded protein is CASSFRRVRSGANVLTF. Together with reference TRBV5-4 and TRBJ2-6, the CDR3 gives the full variable domain: ETGVTQSPTHLIKTRGQQVTLRCSSQSGHNTVSWYQQALGQGPQFIFQYYREEENGRGNFPPRFSGLQFPNYSSELNVNALELDDSALYLCASSFRRVRSGANVLTFGAGSRLTVL.

J is TRBJ1-5 and V is TRBV4-1; D is possibly TRBD1 (5 bases). The ends were cut back, 0 bases at V and 2 bases at J, with 5 bases in the middle. The length of the CDR3 is 14 residues. CDR1 and CDR2 from the germline V gene are MGHRA and YSYEKL. DNA for the CDR3: TGCGCCAGCAGCCAAGAACAGGGCAATCAGCCCCAGCATTTT. Residues: CASSQEQGNQPQHF.

Written as DNA, the CDR3 is TGTGCCAGAAGCTTCCCAGTGACTAATGAAAAACTGTTTTTT. As protein: CARSFPVTNEKLFF. The V and J genes are TRBV5-3 and TRBJ1-4; D unclear. TRBV5-3 qualifies as an ORF whose function is uncertain. The V end lost 2 bases, the J end lost 2 bases, and 7 bases lay between the germline ends. The CDR3 runs 14 residues.

This clone was found a few times. This chain links TRBV6-5 with TRBJ2-1; the match to TRBD1 covers 8 bases. The trim removed 2 bases at V and 5 bases at J, leaving 5 bases unmatched. Germline CDR1 reads MNHEY; CDR2 reads SVGAGI. The CDR3 has 15 residues. CDR3 coding DNA: TGTGCCAGCAGTTACGGCGGCAGGGGGCACAATGAGCAGTTCTTC. This translates into CASSYGGRGHNEQFF.

The chain employs TRBV7-2 and TRBJ2-2; TRBD1 might be the D (6 bases). The CDR3 loop spans 16 amino acids. Germline V gene data show CDR1 as SGHTA and CDR2 as FQGNSA. The V gene lost 5 bases and the J gene lost 2 bases, with 15 bases spanning the gap. For the CDR3, the DNA is TGTGCCAGCAGCCAACCGACAGGAGTAAACACCGGGGAGCTGTTTTTT. Amino acid sequence: CASSQPTGVNTGELFF.

The chain combines TRBV27 with TRBJ2-7; possible D gene TRBD1, 6 bases. This CDR3 spans 16 amino acids. Germline CDR1 reads MNHEY; CDR2 reads SMNVEV (reference sequence). Trimming stripped 3 bases from V and 2 bases from J, with 17 bases between. This CDR3 reads CASSLLQGGFAYEQYF. The CDR3 DNA follows: TGTGCCAGCAGTTTGTTACAGGGCGGTTTCGCCTACGAGCAGTACTTC.

This chain uses TRBV19 with TRBJ1-1; the D gene is possibly TRBD1 (6 bases). V gave up 5 bases and J gave up 1 base, with 11 bases separating them. The CDR3 length is 14 residues. Germline V CDR1 and CDR2: LNHDA, SQIVND (reference sequence). The CDR3 sequence is CASSLDRQNTEAFF. CDR3 bases: TGTGCCAGTAGTCTGGACAGACAGAACACTGAAGCTTTCTTT.

In this sample, this clone turned up a few times. The chain recombines TRBV9 with TRBJ1-1, with a weak D call TRBD1 (5 bases). The ends were cut back, 0 bases at V and 5 bases at J, with 11 bases in the middle. Per germline, CDR1 SGDLS and CDR2 YYNGEE. The CDR3 has 14 amino acids. CDR3 DNA sequence: TGTGCCAGCAGCGTAGGGGCAGGGCAGACTGAAGCTTTCTTT. This sequence encodes CASSVGAGQTEAFF.

The genes are TRBV21-1 and TRBJ1-5; TRBD1 is the table's D call, not checked against the DNA. TRBV21-1 is given as a pseudogene. This CDR3 region has 16 residues. This chain's CDR3 is CASSKVQSISRQPQHF. Here the CDR3 DNA reads TGTGCCAGCAGCAAAGTACAGTCGATTTCTCGACAGCCCCAGCATTTT.

The V call is TRBV7-9, the J call TRBJ2-3; 11 bases agree with TRBD2. The V gene end was trimmed by 2 bases and the J gene end by 6 bases; junction bases not matched to a gene: 10. CDR3 length equals 17 residues. From germline, CDR1 is SEHNR and CDR2 FQNEAQ (reference sequence). The CDR3 loop reads CASSLLAGGLPLDTQYF. The DNA of the CDR3 is TGTGCCAGCAGCTTACTAGCGGGGGGCCTCCCTTTGGATACGCAGTATTTT.

This clone was seen just once. The chain has TRBV24-1 and TRBJ1-5, with 7 bases fitting TRBD1. The CDR3 is 13 residues long. Germline-derived CDR1 and CDR2 are KGHDR and SFDVKD. Trimming removed 10 bases from V and 3 bases from J; junction bases left unmatched: 5. Here the CDR3 DNA reads TGTGCCACAGGGGGACAGCACAATCAGCCCCAGCATTTT. Translation: CATGGQHNQPQHF.

The V and J genes are TRBV18 and TRBJ2-7; TRBD2 aligns across 8 bases. Germline CDR1 is KGHSH and CDR2 is LQKENI. This CDR3 region has 14 residues. V lost 4 bases, J lost 4 bases, and 6 bases stayed unmatched. CDR3 nucleotide sequence: TGTGCCAGCTCACAGAGCGGGGGCGATTACGAGCAGTACTTC. This sequence encodes CASSQSGGDYEQYF.

This chain links TRBV29-1 with TRBJ1-4; D might be TRBD1 (6 bases). The CDR3 consists of 13 residues. Germline V CDR1 and CDR2: SQVTM, ANQGSEA. Trimming pared 7 bases from V and 5 bases from J, leaving 14 bases between. The CDR3 sequence is CSASGVENEKLFF. CDR3 coding DNA: TGCAGCGCCTCAGGGGTGGAGAATGAAAAACTGTTTTTT.

The J gene is TRBJ1-1, the V gene TRBV7-9, with D tentatively TRBD1 (6 bases). The V end lost 1 base, the J end lost 3 bases, and 6 bases lay between the germline ends. CDR3 length equals 13 residues. Germline CDR1 reads SEHNR; CDR2 reads FQNEAQ (reference sequence). The CDR3 reads CASSLDRDTEAFF. Here the CDR3 DNA reads TGTGCCAGCAGCTTAGACAGGGACACTGAAGCTTTCTTT.